The clone carrying this T cell receptor (beta chain) was seen a few times. Preparation of the TCRbeta library used unique molecular identifiers. Each CDR3 protein gets one entry after TCRdb re-called the PCR reads with MiXCR. This table holds over 150,000 distinct CDR3 sequences, roughly 6.8% found once. This sample is part of a study of T-cell reconstitution after alpha-beta-depleted transplantation in children. The CDR3 is made up of 14 amino acids. In germline, CDR1 is MDHEN, CDR2 SYDVKM. The V segment lost 11 bases and the J segment 0 bases; nucleotides outside the gene matches: 4. The rearrangement links TRBV28 to TRBJ2-2, with 9 bases aligning to TRBD1. The source is a human donor who donated a stem cell graft to a child with Wiskott-Aldrich syndrome. The starting material was PBMCs from the stem cell graft donor, obtained from the stem cell graft. This CDR3 reads CAGQGPTNTGELFF. CDR3 bases: TGTGCCGGACAGGGGCCAACGAACACCGGGGAGCTGTTTTTT.